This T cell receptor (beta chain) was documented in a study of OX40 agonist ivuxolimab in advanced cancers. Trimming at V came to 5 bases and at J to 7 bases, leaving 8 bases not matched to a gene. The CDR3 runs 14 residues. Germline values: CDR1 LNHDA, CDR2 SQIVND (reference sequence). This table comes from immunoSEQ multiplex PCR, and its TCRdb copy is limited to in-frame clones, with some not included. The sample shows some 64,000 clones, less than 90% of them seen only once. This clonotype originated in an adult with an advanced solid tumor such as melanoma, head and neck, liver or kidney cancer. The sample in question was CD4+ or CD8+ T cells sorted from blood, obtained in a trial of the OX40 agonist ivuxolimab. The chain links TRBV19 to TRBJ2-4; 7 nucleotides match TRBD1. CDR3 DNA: TGTGCCAGTAGTTCTACAGGGGTAGCGAACATTCAGTACTTC. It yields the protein CASSSTGVANIQYF.